This entry lists 13 T cell receptor beta chains sequenced from one sample in a study of blood T cell repertoires in COVID-19 (dated by TCRdb to 2020 to 2022). Library creation used the immunoSEQ multiplex PCR assay. TCRdb's version of the immuneACCESS table is confined to in-frame rearrangements and falls short of the full clone set. An unresolved V gene accounts for under half of the shortfall where checked; the remainder is of unknown origin. The sample table shows 88,000 or so clones, and 65% to 90% are seen once. Jointly, the top ten make up 3.5% to 4.5% of the sample. Sequencing was done on a sample of peripheral blood. The receptors come from a man aged 60-69 years with acute or convalescent COVID-19.

The chain uses TRBV7-2 and TRBJ1-1, with 9 nucleotides matching TRBD1. The ends lost 1 base at V and 12 bases at J; junction bases unmatched: 6. Germline CDR1 SGHTA, CDR2 FQGNSA. The CDR3 runs 13 residues. The CDR3 protein is CASSLGGDRVPFF. Written as DNA, the CDR3 is TGTGCCAGCAGCTTAGGAGGGGACAGGGTACCTTTCTTT.

J is TRBJ1-4 and V is TRBV2; possible D gene TRBD1, 6 bases. Germline-derived CDR1 and CDR2 are SNHLY and FYNNEI. CDR3 length: 10 residues. The V end lost 10 bases, the J end lost 15 bases, and 15 bases lay between the germline ends. CDR3 sequence reads: CATLGTNLFF. CDR3 nucleotides: TGTGCCACATTAGGGACAAACTTGTTTTTT.

CDR3 protein: CASSFQRGAYEQYF. CDR3 sequence (DNA): TGCGCCAGCAGCTTTCAGCGGGGAGCCTACGAGCAGTACTTC. The gene calls are TRBV5-1 and TRBJ2-7; 7 nucleotides align to TRBD2. Germline lookup yields CDR1 SGHRS and CDR2 YFSETQ. V shed 2 bases and J 2 bases; nucleotides not matched to a gene: 4. This CDR3 is 14 amino acids long.

The chain has TRBV2 and TRBJ2-3; 14 bases agree with TRBD2. Germline V lookup: CDR1 SNHLY, CDR2 FYNNEI. This CDR3 is built from 19 residues. The J segment lost 0 bases and the V segment lost 7 bases, leaving 12 bases of the junction unmatched. CDR3 region: CASKQPGLAGVSSTDTQYF. Here the CDR3 DNA reads TGTGCCAGCAAACAACCGGGACTAGCGGGGGTTTCTAGCACAGATACGCAGTATTTT.

This clone qualifies as medium-sized. The chain links TRBV5-1 to TRBJ1-4; 10 positions match TRBD1. Trimming removed 4 bases from V and 1 base from J; junction bases left unmatched: 4. The length of the CDR3 is 16 residues. Per germline, CDR1 SGHRS and CDR2 YFSETQ. CDR3: CASSIGQGVTNEKLFF. The CDR3 nucleotides are TGCGCCAGCAGCATTGGACAGGGGGTAACTAATGAAAAACTGTTTTTT.

Only a few counts were recorded for this clone. The chain uses TRBV6-5 and TRBJ1-5; D call uncertain. Trimming stripped 6 bases from V and 1 base from J, with 13 bases between. Germline V CDR1 and CDR2: MNHEY, SVGAGI. CDR3 length: 15 residues. CDR3 residues: CASSPRRVSNQPQHF. DNA of the CDR3: TGTGCCAGCAGCCCGCGACGGGTAAGCAATCAGCCCCAGCATTTT.

The chain carries TRBV5-8 and TRBJ2-5, with D unclear. CDR1 SGHTS and CDR2 YDEGEE come from the germline V gene. CDR3 length: 16 residues. Trimming left V 4 bases short and J 4 bases short, with 20 bases between. CDR3 nucleotides: TGTGCCAGCAGCACTGGCCTCGGTCAGGCTACAGAGACCCAGTACTTC. Encoded protein: CASSTGLGQATETQYF.

The chain couples TRBV19 to TRBJ1-2; D is ambiguous. Germline V gene data show CDR1 as LNHDA and CDR2 as SQIVND (reference sequence). This CDR3 comprises 12 residues. The V and J ends lost 5 bases and 8 bases respectively, with 12 bases between them. The CDR3 protein is CASSVDVGGYTF. In DNA, the CDR3 is TGTGCCAGTAGTGTTGACGTCGGGGGCTACACCTTC.

The genes are TRBV6-2 or TRBV6-3 and TRBJ2-7; perhaps TRBD1 as D (7 bases). V lost 1 base and J 6 bases, leaving 10 bases between the germline ends. The length of the CDR3 is 13 residues. The germline V gene has CDR1 MNHEY and CDR2 SVGEGT. DNA for the CDR3: TGTGCCAGCAGTTACTTGCAGGGGGGCGAGCAGTACTTC. Translated, it gives CASSYLQGGEQYF.

The chain uses TRBV2 and TRBJ2-2; 7 nucleotides line up with TRBD1. Germline V lookup: CDR1 SNHLY, CDR2 FYNNEI. There are 14 residues in the CDR3. The ends lost 6 bases at V and 14 bases at J; junction bases unmatched: 15. CDR3 protein: CASRGDGHRGTLFF. The CDR3, as DNA: TGTGCCAGCAGGGGGGATGGGCACAGGGGTACCCTGTTTTTT.

This chain uses TRBV9 with TRBJ2-1; the D gene is possibly TRBD2 (5 bases). V dropped 3 bases and J dropped 0 bases, with 13 bases sitting between them. The germline CDR1 and CDR2 sequences are SGDLS and YYNGEE. CDR3 length: 16 residues. The CDR3 sequence is CASSAPGSLSYNEQFF. CDR3 DNA: TGTGCCAGCAGCGCCCCGGGGAGCCTCTCCTACAATGAGCAGTTCTTC. Filled out from reference TRBV9 and TRBJ2-1, the complete variable domain reads DSGVTQTPKHLITATGQRVTLRCSPRSGDLSVYWYQQSLDQGLQFLIQYYNGEERAKGNILERFSAQQFPDLHSELNLSSLELGDSALYFCASSAPGSLSYNEQFFGPGTRLTVL.

A note on this clone: The germline gene is not matched at one end of the junction; a read error may be the cause. The J gene is TRBJ2-5, the V gene TRBV3-1 (or the pseudogene TRBV3-2), with TRBD2 matching over 8 bases. The V gene's germline CDR1 is LGHDT and CDR2 YNNKEL (reference sequence). The CDR3 is 14 residues long. Written as DNA, the CDR3 is TGTGCCAGAAGCCGGGAGGGGGGCGAAGAGACCCAGTACTTC. Protein: CARSREGGEETQYF.

The genes are TRBV19 and TRBJ1-5; no reliable D call. Germline V gene lookup returns CDR1 LNHDA and CDR2 SQIVND (reference sequence). V lost 1 base to trimming and J lost 0 bases, with 7 bases between them. The CDR3 has 15 amino acids. CDR3 amino acids: CASSIAGYSNQPQHF. DNA of the CDR3: TGTGCCAGTAGTATAGCCGGGTATAGCAATCAGCCCCAGCATTTT. The whole variable domain, filled in from reference TRBV19 and TRBJ1-5, reads DGGITQSPKYLFRKEGQNVTLSCEQNLNHDAMYWYRQDPGQGLRLIYYSQIVNDFQKGDIAEGYSVSREKKESFPLTVTSAQKNPTAFYLCASSIAGYSNQPQHFGDGTRLSIL.